Listed below are T cell receptor beta chains from one sample, sequenced in a study of persistence of HIV-infected CD4 T cells. This table comes from immunoSEQ multiplex PCR, and its TCRdb copy is limited to in-frame clones, with some not included. The sample has almost 20,000 clones, about 84% seen once. These TCRs are of unknown antigen specificity. The source material was CD4+ T cells sorted from PBMCs after roughly 19-hour stimulation, sampled from a patient who received antiretroviral therapy. Receptor source: an adult man with HIV who was CMV-seropositive. Both conserved end residues are part of each CDR3. A D gene is named only where the DNA matches it firmly. The size field is filled for only some rows; it gives once, few, many or a size class.

TRBJ2-1 | once | TRBV3-1/TRBV3-2 | . | CASSQDRHNEQFF | TGTGCCAGCAGCCAAGATCGGCACAATGAGCAGTTCTTC
TRBJ2-1 | . | TRBV2 | TRBD2 | CASSMAGVTYGNEQFF | TGTGCCAGCAGTATGGCGGGGGTCACCTACGGGAATGAGCAGTTCTTC
TRBJ1-6 | few | TRBV6-5 | . | CASSLSDSHPNSPLHF | TGTGCCAGCAGTTTATCCGACAGTCATCCCAATTCACCCCTCCACTTT
TRBJ1-5 | . | TRBV5-5 | . | CASSFNLQGNQPQHF | TGTGCCAGCAGTTTTAACCTACAGGGAAATCAGCCCCAGCATTTT
TRBJ2-1 | . | TRBV9 | . | CASSSRLGPVYSDEQFF | TGTGCCAGCAGCTCTCGCCTAGGACCAGTCTATAGTGATGAGCAGTTCTTC
TRBJ1-2 | . | TRBV3-1/TRBV3-2 | . | CASSRDYGYTF | TGTGCCAGCAGCAGGGACTATGGCTACACCTTC
TRBJ1-6 | . | TRBV28 | . | CASSEAGQGNSPLHF | TGTGCCAGCAGTGAGGCAGGGCAGGGTAATTCACCCCTCCACTTT
TRBJ1-6 | . | TRBV6-5 | . | CASSYPRQGKYSPLHF | TGTGCCAGCAGTTATCCTCGGCAGGGAAAATATTCACCCCTCCACTTT
TRBJ2-3 | . | TRBV21-1 | . | CASSKALFRGTDTQYF | TGTGCCAGCAGCAAAGCGCTTTTCAGGGGCACAGATACGCAGTATTTT
TRBJ2-2 | . | TRBV7-3 | . | CASSKADNTGELFF | TGTGCCAGCAGCAAAGCGGATAACACCGGGGAGCTGTTTTTT
TRBJ2-7 | . | TRBV5-1 | . | CASSRQGGAPYEQYF | TGCGCCAGCAGCCGCCAGGGGGGAGCCCCCTACGAGCAGTACTTC
TRBJ1-4 | . | TRBV6-1 | . | CASSEVRGLETAEKLFF | TGTGCCAGCAGTGAAGTTCGGGGCCTCGAAACTGCCGAAAAACTGTTTTTT
TRBJ2-1 | . | TRBV19 | TRBD1 | CASSIEGTGRNEQFF | TGTGCCAGTAGTATAGAAGGGACAGGGAGGAATGAGCAGTTCTTC
TRBJ1-2 | . | TRBV5-8 | . | CASSLYSNYGYTF | TGTGCCAGCAGCTTATACAGCAACTATGGCTACACCTTC
TRBJ1-3 | few | TRBV6-5 | . | CASSNRPGGGNTIYF | TGTGCCAGCAGTAACCGACCGGGCGGGGGAAACACCATATATTTT
TRBJ2-7 | . | TRBV19 | TRBD1 | CASRPTGGGSYEQYF | TGTGCCAGTAGGCCGACAGGGGGCGGCTCCTACGAGCAGTACTTC
TRBJ1-1 | . | TRBV6-5 | TRBD1 | CASRGQGGPNTEAFF | TGTGCCAGCAGGGGACAGGGGGGTCCGAACACTGAAGCTTTCTTT
TRBJ1-4 | . | TRBV4-1 | . | CASSLDRTNEKLFF | TGCGCCAGCAGCCTAGACAGGACTAATGAAAAACTGTTTTTT
TRBJ1-5 | once | TRBV2 | . | CASSEAAYSNQPQHF | TGTGCCAGCAGTGAGGCGGCATATAGCAATCAGCCCCAGCATTTT
TRBJ1-2 | . | TRBV6-6 | . | CASSSPTVSNYGYTF | TGTGCCAGCAGTTCCCCAACAGTTTCTAACTATGGCTACACCTTC
TRBJ1-1 | . | TRBV30 | . | CAWSPQGGNTEAFF | TGTGCCTGGAGTCCTCAAGGGGGGAACACTGAAGCTTTCTTT
TRBJ2-3 | . | TRBV7-2 | . | CASSPDPTGIAQYF | TGTGCCAGCAGCCCCGACCCTACAGGGATTGCGCAGTATTTT
TRBJ1-6 | . | TRBV11-3 | . | CASITGRRWNSPLHF | TGTGCCAGCATCACGGGGAGGCGGTGGAATTCACCCCTCCACTTT
TRBJ2-7 | . | TRBV5-1 | . | CASSPPGPRDEQYF | TGCGCCAGCAGCCCCCCAGGGCCAAGGGACGAGCAGTACTTC
TRBJ1-6 | . | TRBV10-3 | . | CAIADRVNSPLHF | TGTGCCATTGCGGACAGAGTTAATTCACCCCTCCACTTT
TRBJ1-5 | . | TRBV5-8 | . | CASSLVRRDDQPQHF | TGTGCCAGCAGCTTGGTTCGCAGGGACGATCAGCCCCAGCATTTT
TRBJ1-1 | . | TRBV5-5 | . | CASSLLGHTPEAFF | TGTGCCAGCAGCTTGTTGGGACATACACCTGAAGCTTTCTTT
TRBJ2-1 | . | TRBV15 | . | CATEGGKSSYNEQFF | TGTGCCACGGAGGGCGGGAAGAGCTCCTACAATGAGCAGTTCTTC
TRBJ1-1 | . | TRBV6-6 | . | CASSYSRQSEAFF | TGTGCCAGCAGTTACTCGCGACAGTCTGAAGCTTTCTTT
TRBJ1-6 | . | TRBV7-9 | . | CASSLPAGRDSPLHF | TGTGCCAGCAGCTTACCGGCCGGGAGAGATTCACCCCTCCACTTT
TRBJ1-6 | . | TRBV6-4 | . | CASAPGLDSPLHF | TGTGCCAGCGCTCCCGGGTTGGATTCACCCCTCCACTTT
TRBJ2-2 | . | TRBV27 | TRBD2 | CASSSRGDLRGGELFF | TGTGCCAGCAGTTCCCGGGGGGACTTGAGAGGCGGGGAGCTGTTTTTT
TRBJ2-2 | . | TRBV19 | . | CASTRDHANTGELFF | TGTGCCAGTACCCGGGACCACGCTAACACCGGGGAGCTGTTTTTT
TRBJ2-7 | . | TRBV6-1 | . | CASSDRNEQYF | TGTGCCAGTTCGGACAGAAACGAGCAGTACTTC